A selection of T cell receptor beta chains follows, all from one sample in a study of blood T cell repertoires in COVID-19. The protocol was immunoSEQ multiplex PCR, while the TCRdb copy is restricted to in-frame clones and leaves out a portion. The sample records roughly 290,000 clones, about 80% being singletons. Sequencing was performed on peripheral blood. The receptors come from an older person with COVID-19, enrolled during active disease. Each CDR3 is given with its conserved first and last residue. Not every row has a clone size; where given, it reads once, few, many or a size class.

clone_size v_call cdr3_aa
few TRBV5-1 CASSLGQGAVEQYF
- TRBV6-5 CASSYNRVGGELFF
many TRBV19 CASSAGSNAEAFF
- TRBV5-1 CASSLAFAAGRTDTQYF
- TRBV28 CASSLRGMNTEAFF
- TRBV19 CASSEAGGNQPQHF
once TRBV7-3 CASSSSGAWETQYF
- TRBV11-2 CASSSKPGRWDQPQHF
- TRBV5-1 CASSLERTTNTEAFF
- TRBV19 CASTGVFGSPLHF
- TRBV7-8 CASSPIQGYGYTF
- TRBV14 CASSANRGLNTEAFF
- TRBV7-2 CASSFRIPTAASEQFF
once TRBV19 CASSANTGVNYGYTF
- TRBV2 CARSGTGYYGYTF
- TRBV6-2/TRBV6-3 CASSYLWGGADDTQYF
- TRBV28 CAIPSGAKGTGELFF
- TRBV4-3 CASSQGNRRGYNEQFF
few TRBV9 CASSVGPLTGGNTIYF
- TRBV7-9 CASSLRQPPVAQYF
- TRBV7-2 CASSLDGTGDQPQHF
- TRBV18 CASSPSGGNEQFF
- TRBV7-6 CASSLMAGRTDEQFF
- TRBV9 CASSVLQGMNTEAFF
- TRBV18 CASSPLSSGVGSTDTQYF
once TRBV11-2 CASSLDHWTEGYNEQFF
- TRBV7-9 CASSLWDSANYGYTF
- TRBV19 CASSRPDRAGETQYF
- TRBV6-6 CASSYLGGNTEAFF
few TRBV7-9 CASSLSQFGGAFF
few TRBV7-2 CASSSQLTGSNSPLHF
- TRBV27 CASRPTGEYNEQFF
- TRBV28 CASSSNTDRQETQYF
once TRBV9 CASSVKLDSPLHF
- TRBV30 CAWIRDSYNEQFF
- TRBV2 CASSVTGSNSPLHF
- TRBV11-3 CASSLEGPGYNEQFF
- TRBV5-5 CASSPRLMDRVDHF
- TRBV5-6 CASSLIRGNIQYF
few TRBV27 CASSLSSGTGANYGYTF
once TRBV9 CASSGARRETQYF